This T cell receptor beta chain was profiled in a study of shared clonotypes between healthy human individuals. Findings and limits, study-wide: Apart from blood, nothing was sampled; tissue repertoires likely differ.

V lost 1 base and J lost 6, with 10 bases in between. Germline V lookup: CDR1 SGHTA, CDR2 FQGNSA. The CDR3 runs 13 residues. Comments on this clone: The antigen is not known.

The donors, healthy adults who were HIV-negative, had experienced no recent acute infections or vaccinations. Sequenced by immunoSEQ multiplex PCR; TCRdb stores in-frame clones only, minus some. Of about 480,000 clones in the sample, 79% were seen once. The J gene is TRBJ2-7, the V gene TRBV7-2, with unresolved D. The source is a woman in her thirties or forties in good health. Some clones in this sample may be carry-over from other donors' samples. The sequencing input was PBMCs. The CDR3 reads CASSLVGPGEQYF. The DNA for the CDR3 is TGTGCCAGCAGCTTAGTGGGCCCTGGCGAGCAGTACTTC.